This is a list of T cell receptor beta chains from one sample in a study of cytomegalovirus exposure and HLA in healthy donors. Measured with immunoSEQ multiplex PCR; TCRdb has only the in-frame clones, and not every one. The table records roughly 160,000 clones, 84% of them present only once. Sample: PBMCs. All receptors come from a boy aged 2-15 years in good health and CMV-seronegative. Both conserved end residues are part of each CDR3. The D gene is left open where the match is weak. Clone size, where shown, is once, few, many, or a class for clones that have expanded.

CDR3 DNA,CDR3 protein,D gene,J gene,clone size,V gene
TGCGCCAGTGTGACTAGCGGGAGGGCTGAGCAGTTCTTC,CASVTSGRAEQFF,TRBD2,TRBJ2-1,.,TRBV10-2
TGTGCCAGCCTCACATCGGACAGTAACACTGAAGCTTTCTTT,CASLTSDSNTEAFF,.,TRBJ1-1,.,TRBV18
TGCAGTGCTAGAGGTGGGCATGAGCAGTTCTTC,CSARGGHEQFF,.,TRBJ2-1,.,TRBV20-1
TGTGCCAGCTCACCACCACAGGGGGGGAGCTCTGGGGCCAACGTCCTGACTTTC,CASSPPQGGSSGANVLTF,.,TRBJ2-6,.,TRBV18
TGTGCCAGCAGCTTGTCGGTCGGGACTAGCGGGACCCCGAACACCGGGGAGCTGTTTTTT,CASSLSVGTSGTPNTGELFF,TRBD2,TRBJ2-2,.,TRBV5-4
TGCGCCAGCAGCCAAGATCAGGCTGTCCACAATGAGCAGTTCTTC,CASSQDQAVHNEQFF,.,TRBJ2-1,.,TRBV4-1
TGTGCCAGCAGTCGACCGGGACAGGGCTACAATGAGCAGTTCTTC,CASSRPGQGYNEQFF,TRBD1,TRBJ2-1,once,TRBV7-9
TGCGCCAGCAGCCGAGGACAGGGGGCAGCAGATACGCAGTATTTT,CASSRGQGAADTQYF,TRBD1,TRBJ2-3,.,TRBV4-1
TGTGCCAGCAGGACGGGAGAGTACAATGAGCAGTTCTTC,CASRTGEYNEQFF,.,TRBJ2-1,.,TRBV7-9
TGTGCCAGCAGCCAAGGGGTAGACAGGGCGAGCTCCTACGAGCAGTACTTC,CASSQGVDRASSYEQYF,TRBD1,TRBJ2-7,.,TRBV4-2
TGTGCCAGCAGCTTAGATCAAATCATGGTACAGAACACTGAAGCTTTCTTT,CASSLDQIMVQNTEAFF,.,TRBJ1-1,.,TRBV11-2
TGTGCCAGCAGTGAACGGAGCGGGAGGGCCTCGGCAGATACGCAGTATTTT,CASSERSGRASADTQYF,TRBD2,TRBJ2-3,once,TRBV6-1
TGTGCCAGCAGTGTTGACCAGGGCCTCTCCTACAATGAGCAGTTCTTC,CASSVDQGLSYNEQFF,.,TRBJ2-1,.,TRBV6-1
TGCGCCACTACGGGACTAGCGGGAGAGGAGGAGACCCAGTACTTC,CATTGLAGEEETQYF,TRBD2,TRBJ2-5,.,TRBV10-2
TGTGCCAGCAGTAGAGCGGGACAGGGCTACGAGCAGTACTTC,CASSRAGQGYEQYF,TRBD1,TRBJ2-7,.,TRBV6-1
TGTGCCAGCAGCCAATATAGCGGGAGGGCCCCCGAGCAGTACTTC,CASSQYSGRAPEQYF,TRBD2,TRBJ2-7,.,TRBV7-9
TGCGCCAGCAGTGAGTCGAAGCGGGGGGGGAACACTGAAGCTTTCTTT,CASSESKRGGNTEAFF,.,TRBJ1-1,.,TRBV10-1
TGTGCCAGCTCACCACCGGGACTAGCGACCCAAGCTACAGATACGCAGTATTTT,CASSPPGLATQATDTQYF,TRBD2,TRBJ2-3,once,TRBV18
TGCAGCAGTAGGGGTGGAACTGAAGCTTTCTTT,CSSRGGTEAFF,.,TRBJ1-1,.,TRBV29-1
TGTGCCAGCAGCGGGTACACCACAGATACGCAGTATTTT,CASSGYTTDTQYF,.,TRBJ2-3,.,TRBV9
TGTGCTAGTGATCCGGGACAGGGCAATCAGCCCCAGCATTTT,CASDPGQGNQPQHF,TRBD1,TRBJ1-5,.,TRBV12-5
TGTGCCAGCAGCTTAGGGACAGGGGGCGGGGAGCAGTACTTC,CASSLGTGGGEQYF,TRBD1,TRBJ2-7,.,TRBV7-9
TGTGCCAGCAGCACCGGACTAGCGTGGTATGAGCAGTTCTTC,CASSTGLAWYEQFF,TRBD2,TRBJ2-1,.,TRBV11-2
TGTGCCAGTACGAGGAATGAGCAGTTCTTC,CASTRNEQFF,.,TRBJ2-1,.,TRBV6-5
TGTGCCAGCGGAAACTGGTTCCAGGGCTACGAGCAGTACTTC,CASGNWFQGYEQYF,.,TRBJ2-7,.,TRBV6-1
TGTGCCAGCAGTTGGGGACTAGCGGGACTTAGGGATGAGCAGTTCTTC,CASSWGLAGLRDEQFF,TRBD2,TRBJ2-1,.,TRBV27
TGTGCTAGCAGCCAGACAGGGGGCGAGGGTGACACCATATATTTT,CASSQTGGEGDTIYF,TRBD1,TRBJ1-3,.,TRBV7-7
TGTGCCAGCAGTTTAGGCGGGACAGAGGTTTCGGCAGATACGCAGTATTTT,CASSLGGTEVSADTQYF,.,TRBJ2-3,few,TRBV27
TGTGCCTGGAGTGTTAACAGTGGCACAGATACGCAGTATTTT,CAWSVNSGTDTQYF,.,TRBJ2-3,.,TRBV30
TGTGCCAGCAGCCCTAGATCTGCGGGGACCAGGGCGAATGAGCAGTACTTC,CASSPRSAGTRANEQYF,.,TRBJ2-7,.,TRBV7-6
TGTGCTAGTGGTAGTAATGAGCAACTGTTTTTT,CASGSNEQLFF,.,TRBJ1-4,.,TRBV12-5
TGTGCCAGTAGTATACGGACAGGGCGGTATGGCTACACCTTC,CASSIRTGRYGYTF,TRBD1,TRBJ1-2,.,TRBV19
TGCGCCAGCAGCTTCCGGGATAACGGGGAGCTGTTTTTT,CASSFRDNGELFF,.,TRBJ2-2,.,TRBV5-1
TGTGCCAGCAGCTTGTCGGACGGGATAAAGCAGTACTTC,CASSLSDGIKQYF,.,TRBJ2-7,few,TRBV5-4
TGTGCCAGCGGCCTGATAGGACTAGCGGGAGGGATATATACAGATACGCAGTATTTT,CASGLIGLAGGIYTDTQYF,TRBD2,TRBJ2-3,.,TRBV27
TGTGCCAGCAGTGTGCAGGGGGCGGCATGGGAGACCCAGTACTTC,CASSVQGAAWETQYF,TRBD1,TRBJ2-5,.,TRBV6-1
TGCGCCAGCAGCTTTTTACTAGCGGGAGGGAAATCAGATACGCAGTATTTT,CASSFLLAGGKSDTQYF,TRBD2,TRBJ2-3,once,TRBV5-1
TGCAGCGTTGAACAACAAAGGACCCGGACAGGCACTGAAGCTTTCTTT,CSVEQQRTRTGTEAFF,TRBD1,TRBJ1-1,.,TRBV29-1
TGTGCCAGCAGTGCCAGAAGCTCCTACAATGAGCAGTTCTTC,CASSARSSYNEQFF,.,TRBJ2-1,.,TRBV2
TGTGCCAGTACGACTAGAGGGAACCAAGAGACCCAGTACTTC,CASTTRGNQETQYF,.,TRBJ2-5,.,TRBV19
TGTGCCAGCAGTCTCCTTGCACCGGGACTAGCGGGAGCCGCGTACTTC,CASSLLAPGLAGAAYF,TRBD2,TRBJ2-7,.,TRBV27
TGTGCCAGCACTAGCGGGAGGGTTTCAGATACGCAGTATTTT,CASTSGRVSDTQYF,TRBD2,TRBJ2-3,.,TRBV5-4
TGTGCCAGCAGCTTGACTAGCGACCAAGAGACCCAGTACTTC,CASSLTSDQETQYF,TRBD2,TRBJ2-5,.,TRBV2
TGTGCCAGCAGTTACACAGGGAGCAATCAGCCCCAGCATTTT,CASSYTGSNQPQHF,.,TRBJ1-5,.,TRBV27
TGTGCCAGCAGCTTGGGGACAGGGGTTATTTATGGCTACACCTTC,CASSLGTGVIYGYTF,TRBD1,TRBJ1-2,.,TRBV5-6
TGTGCCAGCTCACCAAGCGGGAGTACAGATACGCAGTATTTT,CASSPSGSTDTQYF,TRBD2,TRBJ2-3,.,TRBV18
TGTGCCAGCAGGACAGGGGGTGGCTCCTACGAGCAGTACTTC,CASRTGGGSYEQYF,TRBD1,TRBJ2-7,.,TRBV5-6
TGCGCCAGCAGCTCCCCGGGACAGCTTTACAATGAGCAGTTCTTC,CASSSPGQLYNEQFF,TRBD1,TRBJ2-1,.,TRBV5-1
TGTGCCAGCACGGGGACAGGTCGATATGGCTACACCTTC,CASTGTGRYGYTF,TRBD1,TRBJ1-2,.,TRBV6-6
TGCGCCAGCAGCCAAGACCCCAGACAGGAAGCTTTCTTT,CASSQDPRQEAFF,.,TRBJ1-1,.,TRBV4-1
TGTGCCAGCAGCTTGGGTTGGCCTCTCCACGGGACTAGCGGGTACGAGCAGTACTTC,CASSLGWPLHGTSGYEQYF,TRBD2,TRBJ2-7,once,TRBV5-8
TGTGCCACCAGCCGGGAGCGGGAGGGTCAAGAGACCCAGTACTTC,CATSREREGQETQYF,TRBD2,TRBJ2-5,.,TRBV15
TGTGCCAGCAGTGACCCGGGGGACTACAATGAGCAGTTCTTC,CASSDPGDYNEQFF,.,TRBJ2-1,.,TRBV6-1
TGTGCCAGCAGTGAAGCTGTCAGGGGGCGCGAGCAGTACTTC,CASSEAVRGREQYF,TRBD1,TRBJ2-7,.,TRBV6-1
TGTGCCAGCAGCCACAGCGGGAGGGGACTGAGGGAGCAGTACTTC,CASSHSGRGLREQYF,TRBD2,TRBJ2-7,.,TRBV5-4